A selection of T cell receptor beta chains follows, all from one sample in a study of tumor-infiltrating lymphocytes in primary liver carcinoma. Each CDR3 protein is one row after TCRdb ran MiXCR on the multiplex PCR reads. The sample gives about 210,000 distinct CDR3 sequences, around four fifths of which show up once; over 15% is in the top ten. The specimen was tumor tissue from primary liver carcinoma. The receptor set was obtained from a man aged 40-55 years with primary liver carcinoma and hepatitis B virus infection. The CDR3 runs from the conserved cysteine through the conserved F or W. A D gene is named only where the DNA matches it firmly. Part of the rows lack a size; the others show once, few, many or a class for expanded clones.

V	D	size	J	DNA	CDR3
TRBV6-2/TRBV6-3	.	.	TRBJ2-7	TGTGCCAGCAGTTACGGGCTAACAACGGAGCAGTACTTC	CASSYGLTTEQYF
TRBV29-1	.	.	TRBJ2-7	TGCAGCGTTGAAGGGGGTTACGAGGAGTACTTC	CSVEGGYEEYF
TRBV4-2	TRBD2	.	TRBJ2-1	TGTGCCAGCAGCCAATTTAGCGGGCTCTCCTACAATGAGCAATACTTC	CASSQFSGLSYNEQYF
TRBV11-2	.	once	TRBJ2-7	TGTGCCAGTGCAAAAGAGGTTGAGCAGTACTTC	CASAKEVEQYF
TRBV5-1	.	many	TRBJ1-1	TGCGCCAGCAGCACCCGCGGCAGGACGAACACTGAAGCTTTCTTT	CASSTRGRTNTEAFF
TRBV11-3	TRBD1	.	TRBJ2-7	TGTGCCAGCAGCGTGGGACAGTCCTACGGACAGCACTTC	CASSVGQSYGQHF
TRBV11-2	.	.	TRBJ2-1	TGTGCCAGTACTTTTTCTAGCCAAAGCCCCTACAATGAGCAGTTCTTC	CASTFSSQSPYNEQFF
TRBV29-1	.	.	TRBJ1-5	TGCGGCGTTGTCGGACAGATTAATAAGCCCCAGCATTTT	CGVVGQINKPQHF
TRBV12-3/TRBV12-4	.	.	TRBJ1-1	TGTGCCAGCAGATTTTCAGGGGTCGCTGAAACTTTCTTT	CASRFSGVAETFF
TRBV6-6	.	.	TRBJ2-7	TGTGCCAGCAGTTCCGGGACGGCCATCGTGCAGTACTTC	CASSSGTAIVQYF
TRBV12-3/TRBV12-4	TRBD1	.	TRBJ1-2	TGTGACAGCAGCCCTGGACAGGGCTTGTATGGCTACACCTTC	CDSSPGQGLYGYTF
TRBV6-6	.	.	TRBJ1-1	TGTGCCGGCAGCACAAGGGGGAATACTGAAGCTTTCTTT	CAGSTRGNTEAFF
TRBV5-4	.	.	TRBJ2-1	TGTGCCAGCATCTCCTCTGGGACCTACAATGGGCAGTTCTTC	CASISSGTYNGQFF
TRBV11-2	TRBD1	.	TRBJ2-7	TGTGCCAACAACTTACGATGGACAGGGGAAAACGTTCAGTATTTC	CANNLRWTGENVQYF
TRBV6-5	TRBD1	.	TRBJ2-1	TGTGTCAGCAGGTACGGGGGACAGGGAAATTACAATGAGCAGTTTTTC	CVSRYGGQGNYNEQFF
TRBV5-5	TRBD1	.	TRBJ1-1	TGTGCCATAAGCTTGTACTACAGGGGGGCTGAAGCTTTCTTT	CAISLYYRGAEAFF
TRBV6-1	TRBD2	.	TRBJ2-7	TGTGCCAGGAGTGAAGAGGTACTAGCGGGAGGTTACGAGCAGTACTTC	CARSEEVLAGGYEQYF
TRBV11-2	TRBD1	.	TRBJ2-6	TGTGCCAGCAGTTTGGACAGGGCTGGGGCCAACTTCATGACTTTC	CASSLDRAGANFMTF
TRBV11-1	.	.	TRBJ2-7	TGTGCCAGTAGCTTAACGGTCAGGGACGAGCAGTACTTC	CASSLTVRDEQYF
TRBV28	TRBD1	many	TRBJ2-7	TGTGCCAGCAGTCCCGGACAGGACTACGAGCAGTACTTC	CASSPGQDYEQYF
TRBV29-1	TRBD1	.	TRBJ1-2	TGCAGCGTTGGACAGGGCTGGGACATGGGCTATGTCTACACCTTC	CSVGQGWDMGYVYTF
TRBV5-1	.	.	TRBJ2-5	TGCGCCGGCAGCTGGGACCAAGAGACCCGGTACTTC	CAGSWDQETRYF